Listed below are T cell receptor beta chains from one sample, sequenced in a study of blood T cell repertoires in COVID-19. Sequenced by immunoSEQ multiplex PCR; TCRdb stores in-frame clones only, minus some. The profile shows approximately 220,000 clones, approximately 81% of them singletons. Input material: peripheral blood. The receptor source for this set is a man over 45 who had recovered from COVID-19. The CDR3 runs from the conserved cysteine through the conserved F or W. The order of the fields is J gene, clone size, D gene, V gene, CDR3 protein, CDR3 DNA. A D gene is named only where the DNA matches it firmly. Only some rows state a clone size, as once, few, many or a class for expanded clones.

j_gene: TRBJ2-5; abundance: NA; d_gene: NA; v_gene: TRBV5-4; CDR3aa: CASSKSQGGETQYF; CDR3nt: TGTGCCAGCAGCAAAAGTCAGGGGGGAGAGACCCAGTACTTC
j_gene: TRBJ1-2; abundance: NA; d_gene: NA; v_gene: TRBV28; CDR3aa: CASTRRRGTTGYTF; CDR3nt: TGTGCCAGCACTCGAAGACGTGGGACTACGGGCTACACCTTC
j_gene: TRBJ2-2; abundance: once; d_gene: TRBD2; v_gene: TRBV20-1; CDR3aa: CSASSTGTSGSWTGELFF; CDR3nt: TGCAGTGCTAGTTCCACCGGGACTAGCGGGAGCTGGACCGGGGAGCTGTTTTTT
j_gene: TRBJ2-1; abundance: NA; d_gene: NA; v_gene: TRBV5-1; CDR3aa: CASSSQGWDEQFF; CDR3nt: TGCGCCAGCAGCAGCCAGGGCTGGGATGAGCAGTTCTTC
j_gene: TRBJ2-6; abundance: NA; d_gene: NA; v_gene: TRBV5-5; CDR3aa: CASSLVGGSGANVLTF; CDR3nt: TGTGCCAGCAGCTTGGTAGGGGGCTCTGGGGCCAACGTCCTGACTTTC
j_gene: TRBJ2-1; abundance: NA; d_gene: TRBD2; v_gene: TRBV5-1; CDR3aa: CASSSGLALYNEQFF; CDR3nt: TGCGCCAGCAGCTCAGGACTAGCGTTATACAATGAGCAGTTCTTC
j_gene: TRBJ2-3; abundance: NA; d_gene: TRBD1; v_gene: TRBV6-2/TRBV6-3; CDR3aa: CASSYPGQGSDTQYF; CDR3nt: TGTGCCAGCAGTTATCCCGGACAGGGGTCAGATACGCAGTATTTT
j_gene: TRBJ2-7; abundance: NA; d_gene: TRBD2; v_gene: TRBV12-3/TRBV12-4; CDR3aa: CASSSGLAIGQYF; CDR3nt: TGTGCCAGCAGTTCGGGACTAGCGATTGGGCAGTACTTC
j_gene: TRBJ2-3; abundance: NA; d_gene: TRBD2; v_gene: TRBV5-1; CDR3aa: CASSLAILAGVFVADTQYF; CDR3nt: TGCGCCAGCAGCTTGGCCATTTTGGCGGGAGTTTTCGTGGCAGATACGCAGTATTTT
j_gene: TRBJ1-1; abundance: few; d_gene: NA; v_gene: TRBV18; CDR3aa: CASSHQGPTPTEAFF; CDR3nt: TGTGCCAGCTCACACCAGGGCCCCACTCCGACTGAAGCTTTCTTT
j_gene: TRBJ2-1; abundance: NA; d_gene: TRBD2; v_gene: TRBV9; CDR3aa: CASSPISGRGYNEQFF; CDR3nt: TGTGCCAGCAGCCCTATTAGCGGGAGGGGTTACAATGAGCAGTTCTTC
j_gene: TRBJ2-1; abundance: few; d_gene: TRBD2; v_gene: TRBV5-1; CDR3aa: CASSDGTSNYNEQFF; CDR3nt: TGCGCCAGCAGCGACGGGACTAGCAACTACAATGAGCAGTTCTTC
j_gene: TRBJ2-1; abundance: NA; d_gene: TRBD2; v_gene: TRBV19; CDR3aa: CASTARLAGYNEQFF; CDR3nt: TGTGCCAGTACCGCCCGACTAGCGGGCTACAATGAGCAGTTCTTC
j_gene: TRBJ2-4; abundance: NA; d_gene: NA; v_gene: TRBV6-5; CDR3aa: CASGRGEAKNIQYF; CDR3nt: TGTGCCAGTGGGAGGGGGGAGGCCAAAAACATTCAGTACTTC
j_gene: TRBJ2-1; abundance: NA; d_gene: TRBD2; v_gene: TRBV5-1; CDR3aa: CASSLVPAGGPVEQFF; CDR3nt: TGCGCCAGCAGCTTGGTCCCAGCGGGAGGCCCCGTTGAGCAGTTCTTC
j_gene: TRBJ2-1; abundance: NA; d_gene: NA; v_gene: TRBV27; CDR3aa: CASSFRGLGEQFF; CDR3nt: TGTGCCAGCAGTTTTCGCGGGCTTGGTGAGCAGTTCTTC
j_gene: TRBJ1-2; abundance: NA; d_gene: NA; v_gene: TRBV19; CDR3aa: CASSISSGGPYGYTF; CDR3nt: TGTGCCAGTAGTATTTCTTCGGGGGGCCCCTATGGCTACACCTTC
j_gene: TRBJ2-4; abundance: NA; d_gene: TRBD1; v_gene: TRBV19; CDR3aa: CASRRQGPSQGNIQYF; CDR3nt: TGTGCCAGTAGGAGACAGGGACCTAGCCAAGGAAACATTCAGTACTTC
j_gene: TRBJ2-2; abundance: NA; d_gene: TRBD2; v_gene: TRBV5-1; CDR3aa: CASSLGAGDSGELFF; CDR3nt: TGCGCCAGCAGCTTGGGAGCGGGAGATAGCGGGGAGCTGTTTTTT
j_gene: TRBJ1-5; abundance: once; d_gene: NA; v_gene: TRBV7-8; CDR3aa: CASSLVPGGGNQPQHF; CDR3nt: TGTGCCAGCAGCTTAGTACCTGGGGGCGGCAATCAGCCCCAGCATTTT
j_gene: TRBJ1-5; abundance: NA; d_gene: NA; v_gene: TRBV18; CDR3aa: CASSPPMAAGGGNQPQHF; CDR3nt: TGTGCCAGCTCACCCCCTATGGCGGCGGGGGGCGGCAATCAGCCCCAGCATTTT